Listed below are T cell receptor beta chains from one sample, sequenced in a study of T cells in localized non-small cell lung cancer. The protocol was immunoSEQ multiplex PCR, while the TCRdb copy is restricted to in-frame clones and leaves out a portion. This table has about 20,000 clones, about 87% appearing once. The specimen comprised PBMCs, sampled before any cancer treatment. These receptor sequences come from a man aged 40-75 years with stage II squamous cell lung carcinoma. CDR3s include the opening cysteine and the closing phenylalanine or tryptophan.

CASSIAGVPYEQYF | TRBJ2-7 | 14 | TRBV19
CASSLDTFGETQYF | TRBJ2-5 | 14 | TRBV7-2
CASSQQGYNEQFF | TRBJ2-1 | 13 | TRBV7-2
CASSPPASGNYEQYF | TRBJ2-7 | 15 | TRBV13
CAWSEETVSEAFF | TRBJ1-1 | 13 | TRBV30
CASSSDRNQPQHF | TRBJ1-5 | 13 | TRBV19
CASSQLLTSMNTEAFF | TRBJ1-1 | 16 | TRBV11-2
CASRATGASYEQYF | TRBJ2-7 | 14 | TRBV6-1
CSVGQGALFNEQFF | TRBJ2-1 | 14 | TRBV29-1
CASSRTGVTGELFF | TRBJ2-2 | 14 | TRBV7-3
CATAPGSNYGYTF | TRBJ1-2 | 13 | TRBV5-1
CASSPLHGYTGELFF | TRBJ2-2 | 15 | TRBV5-5
CASSLAGNNEQFF | TRBJ2-1 | 13 | TRBV11-2
CASSLGTAQETQYF | TRBJ2-5 | 14 | TRBV5-6
CASSATGNTEAFF | TRBJ1-1 | 13 | TRBV6-1
CTSSQRGRVYKNIQYF | TRBJ2-4 | 16 | TRBV1